This passage covers 30 T cell receptor beta chains from one sample sequenced in a study of blood T cell repertoires in COVID-19. Using immunoSEQ multiplex PCR, the repertoire was profiled, and TCRdb retains in-frame clones only, with some absent. Of over 50,000 clones listed, about nine tenths are singletons. The source material was peripheral blood. Receptor source: a man aged 80 or over with acute or convalescent COVID-19.

The J gene is TRBJ1-2, the V gene TRBV7-3, with D unresolved. V was clipped by 5 bases and J by 1 base, with 8 bases between them. The CDR3 consists of 13 residues. Germline assignment: CDR1 SGHTA and CDR2 FQGTGA. CDR3 loop: CASSPTNNYGYTF. The DNA of the CDR3 is TGTGCCAGCAGCCCCACAAATAACTATGGCTACACCTTC. Full variable domain (remainder filled in from reference TRBV7-3 and TRBJ1-2): GAGVSQTPSNKVTEKGKYVELRCDPISGHTALYWYRQSLGQGPEFLIYFQGTGAADDSGLPNDRFFAVRPEGSVSTLKIQRTERGDSAVYLCASSPTNNYGYTFGSGTRLTVV.

This chain connects TRBV2 to TRBJ2-1, with D possibly being TRBD1 (6 bases). The CDR3 sequence is 13 residues long. Germline V gene data show CDR1 as SNHLY and CDR2 as FYNNEI. The germline V and J ends were trimmed by 6 bases and 4 bases, with 10 bases remaining between them. The CDR3, as DNA: TGTGCCAGCAGCAATACAGGGTACAATGAGCAGTTCTTC. Translating gives CASSNTGYNEQFF.

Here the CDR3 DNA reads TGTGCCAGCAGCTCTGGGGGGACAGGTGGGCTTCCGACTGAAGCTTTCTTT. This codes for CASSSGGTGGLPTEAFF. The chain links TRBV11-2 to TRBJ1-1, with 8 bases identical to TRBD1. V shed 4 bases, J shed 5 bases, and the junction held 15 bases outside the gene matches. Looked up from germline, CDR1 is SGHAT and CDR2 is FQNNGV. The CDR3 totals 17 residues.

This chain uses TRBV6-2 or TRBV6-3 with TRBJ1-5; 9 nucleotides match TRBD1. CDR3 length: 15 amino acids. Germline-derived CDR1 and CDR2 are MNHEY and SVGEGT. V lost 6 bases, J lost 4 bases, and 7 bases stayed unmatched. This CDR3 reads CASSKGDRVNQPQHF. The CDR3 DNA reads as TGTGCCAGCAGCAAAGGGGACAGGGTGAATCAGCCCCAGCATTTT.

CDR3 DNA sequence: TGTGCCAGCTCACCATTCCGAGCCCCCGTGGAACTGTTTTTT. Residues: CASSPFRAPVELFF. V is TRBV18 and J is TRBJ1-4; D remains unclear. The germline V gene encodes CDR1 KGHSH and CDR2 LQKENI. V lost 2 bases, J lost 12 bases, and 16 bases lay in between. This CDR3 has 14 amino acids.

V usage is TRBV18 and J usage is TRBJ2-5; TRBD1 matches 10 bases. The trim removed 3 bases at V and 2 bases at J, leaving 6 bases unmatched. CDR3 size: 16 residues. The germline CDR1 and CDR2 sequences are KGHSH and LQKENI. CDR3 sequence (DNA): TGTGCCAGCTCACCCTCCCGACAGGGGGCTCAAGAGACCCAGTACTTC. Amino acids: CASSPSRQGAQETQYF.

This chain connects TRBV11-2 to TRBJ2-3; D call uncertain. V gave up 7 bases and J gave up 0 bases, with 8 bases separating them. Germline values: CDR1 SGHAT, CDR2 FQNNGV. The CDR3 is 13 amino acids. The CDR3 region is CASIPTSTDTQYF. Written as DNA, the CDR3 is TGTGCCAGCATTCCGACTAGCACAGATACGCAGTATTTT.

This clone was seen only a few times. This rearrangement joins TRBV6-1 to TRBJ2-5; 8 positions match TRBD2. Germline V lookup: CDR1 MNHNS, CDR2 SASEGT. With 3 bases clipped from V and 5 bases from J, the junction kept 8 bases outside the gene matches. The length of the CDR3 is 15 residues. In DNA, the CDR3 is TGTGCCAGCAGTGACGTTGGACTAGCTGTCGAGACCCAGTACTTC. This encodes CASSDVGLAVETQYF.

The chain uses TRBV5-1 and TRBJ1-5; TRBD1 might be the D (5 bases). Deletions cut 5 bases from V and 4 bases from J, with 10 bases between. Germline CDR1 and CDR2: SGHRS and YFSETQ. This CDR3 contains 13 residues. The CDR3 nucleotides are TGCGCCAGCAGTCTGACAGCAAATCAGCCCCAGCATTTT. Translation: CASSLTANQPQHF.

J is TRBJ2-3 and V is TRBV20-1; 8 bases map to TRBD2. Looked up from germline, CDR1 is DFQATT and CDR2 is SNEGSKA (reference sequence). The CDR3 is 11 residues long. As DNA, the CDR3 is TGCGGCGGGGGGATCACAGATACGCAGTATTTT. It encodes CGGGITDTQYF.

The CDR3 bases are TGTGCCGGGCGGGACAGCGAACAAAAGGGTTACGAGCAGTACTTC. Protein: CAGRDSEQKGYEQYF. The chain links TRBV6-5 to TRBJ2-7; D may be TRBD1 (7 bases). V was cut by 11 bases and J by 4 bases, with 24 bases left in between. The CDR3 runs to 15 residues. The germline gives CDR1 MNHEY, CDR2 SVGAGI.

The rearrangement joins TRBV11-3 to TRBJ2-7, with TRBD2 matching 8 bases. The germline V gene encodes CDR1 SGHNT and CDR2 YENEEA. Trimming at V came to 5 bases and at J to 3 bases, leaving 6 bases not matched to a gene. The length of the CDR3 is 14 residues. CDR3: CASSPGGGVYEQYF. The CDR3 coding sequence is TGTGCCAGCAGCCCCGGGGGGGGTGTCTACGAGCAGTACTTC.

This clone occurred once. The chain is built from TRBV7-6 and TRBJ1-6; D call uncertain. This CDR3 has 16 residues. From germline, CDR1 is SGHVS and CDR2 FNYEAQ. V shed 2 bases and J shed 0 bases, with 8 bases lying between them. The CDR3 spells CASSLSTSSYNSPLHF. The CDR3 DNA follows: TGTGCCAGCAGCTTATCTACGAGCTCCTATAATTCACCCCTCCACTTT.

V and J are TRBV7-2 and TRBJ2-1; 10 positions agree with TRBD2. This CDR3 is 19 amino acids long. Germline V gene lookup returns CDR1 SGHTA and CDR2 FQGNSA. The J segment lost 0 bases and the V segment lost 5 bases, leaving 13 bases of the junction unmatched. Written as DNA, the CDR3 is TGTGCCAGCAGCAAGGGCCTAGCGGGGGCCGGGAGCTCCTACAATGAGCAGTTCTTC. Residues: CASSKGLAGAGSSYNEQFF.

The gene calls are TRBV25-1 and TRBJ1-1, with 7 bases fitting TRBD1. J was trimmed by 1 base and V by 6 bases; bases with no gene match: 8. The CDR3 extends over 15 amino acids. The germline gives CDR1 MGHDK, CDR2 SYGVNS. DNA for the CDR3: TGTGCCAGCAGAATAGCAGGGGGGTGGAACACTGAAGCTTTCTTT. This translates into CASRIAGGWNTEAFF.

This clone has just a few counts. This sequence joins TRBV2 and TRBJ1-6; 9 bases align to TRBD1. The V segment lost 6 bases and the J segment 9 bases; nucleotides outside the gene matches: 9. This CDR3 is built from 15 residues. Germline-derived CDR1 and CDR2 are SNHLY and FYNNEI. The CDR3 DNA sequence: TGTGCCAGCAGGAAAGAGGGACAGGGAACTTCACCCCTCCACTTT. It codes for CASRKEGQGTSPLHF.

This chain connects TRBV2 to TRBJ1-2, with D tentatively TRBD1 (5 bases). This CDR3 spans 13 amino acids. Germline V gene sequence: CDR1 SNHLY, CDR2 FYNNEI. V was shortened by 5 bases and J by 1 base, with 8 bases between the two germline ends. In DNA form, the CDR3 reads TGTGCCAGCAGTAGGGGTAGTAACTATGGCTACACCTTC. Its protein product is CASSRGSNYGYTF.

This clone occurred many times. The V call is TRBV19, the J call TRBJ1-2; 7 positions agree with TRBD1. The CDR3 contains 17 residues. V was clipped by 5 bases and J by 5 bases; unmatched bases: 17. Germline CDR1 and CDR2: LNHDA and SQIVND (reference sequence). The CDR3 region is CASSPRGSGTAYYGYTF. CDR3 DNA: TGTGCCAGTAGTCCAAGGGGCTCCGGGACAGCATATTATGGCTACACCTTC.

V is TRBV6-5 and J is TRBJ2-7; 7 bases map to TRBD2. The CDR3 spans 15 residues. Germline CDR1 reads MNHEY; CDR2 reads SVGAGI. V gave up 0 bases and J gave up 2 bases; unmatched junction bases: 4. Here the CDR3 reads CASSYSGGWPYEQYF. The CDR3 DNA is TGTGCCAGCAGTTACTCCGGGGGGTGGCCCTACGAGCAGTACTTC.

The chain uses TRBV30 and TRBJ1-3; 8 bases match TRBD1. CDR1 and CDR2 (germline): GTSNPN, SVGIG (reference sequence). There are 14 residues in the CDR3. The CDR3 DNA is TGTGCTTCCCGGACAGGGATTGCTGGAAACACCATATATTTT. It yields the protein CASRTGIAGNTIYF.

In DNA form, the CDR3 reads TGTGCCAGCAGCTTAGCTCCGGGACAGGGTGTATATGGCTACACCTTC. Protein product: CASSLAPGQGVYGYTF. The rearrangement joins TRBV7-2 to TRBJ1-2, with TRBD1 matching over 9 bases. CDR3 length: 16 amino acids. V gave up 0 bases and J gave up 5 bases; unmatched junction bases: 7. From germline, CDR1 is SGHTA and CDR2 FQGNSA.

This sequence joins TRBV5-6 and TRBJ2-6, with a tentative D call TRBD1 (6 bases). CDR3 length equals 13 residues. Germline lookup yields CDR1 SGHDT and CDR2 YYEEEE. Deletions cut 5 bases from V and 8 bases from J, with 11 bases between. The CDR3 coding sequence is TGTGCCAGCAGGGCACAGGGAACCAACGTCCTGACTTTC. Translated, it gives CASRAQGTNVLTF.

The chain carries TRBV7-2 and TRBJ2-5; D is possibly TRBD1 (5 bases). The CDR3 length is 13 residues. The germline V gene has CDR1 SGHTA and CDR2 FQGNSA. Trimming cost V 5 bases and J 1 base, with 8 bases left between them. CDR3 nucleotide sequence: TGTGCCAGCAGCCGACAGTTCCAAGAGACCCAGTACTTC. It is translated as CASSRQFQETQYF.

The J gene is TRBJ2-1, the V gene TRBV9; 10 bases are shared with TRBD2. Trimming at V came to 5 bases and at J to 6 bases, leaving 11 bases not matched to a gene. Germline CDR1 is SGDLS and CDR2 is YYNGEE. CDR3 length: 16 residues. This chain's CDR3 is CASRPTSGEQANEQFF. The DNA for the CDR3 is TGTGCCAGCAGGCCAACTAGCGGGGAGCAAGCCAATGAGCAGTTCTTC.

The chain is built from TRBV6-6 and TRBJ2-7, with TRBD2 as a possible D gene (6 bases). Germline CDR1 reads MNHNY; CDR2 reads SVGAGI (reference sequence). The CDR3 has 17 residues. V lost 5 bases, J lost 4 bases, and 24 bases lay in between. The CDR3 here is CASSPGTPLTGSYEQYF. The CDR3 nucleotides read TGTGCCAGCAGTCCCGGGACTCCTTTAACGGGGTCTTACGAGCAGTACTTC.

The chain links TRBV19 to TRBJ2-5; TRBD2 matches at 9 bases. V lost 4 bases to trimming and J lost 4 bases; unmatched junction nucleotides: 4. CDR1 and CDR2 (germline): LNHDA, SQIVND (reference sequence). The CDR3 has 14 residues. For the CDR3, the DNA is TGTGCCAGTAGTAATTTAGCGGGGGCAGAGACCCAGTACTTC. This gives the protein CASSNLAGAETQYF. The entire variable domain, with the rest obtained from reference TRBV19 and TRBJ2-5, is as follows: DGGITQSPKYLFRKEGQNVTLSCEQNLNHDAMYWYRQDPGQGLRLIYYSQIVNDFQKGDIAEGYSVSREKKESFPLTVTSAQKNPTAFYLCASSNLAGAETQYFGPGTRLLVL.

The CDR3 DNA is TGCGCCAGCAGCTTGGGGCTAGCGGATGAGCAGTTCTTC. It is translated as CASSLGLADEQFF. This sequence joins TRBV5-1 and TRBJ2-1; 7 bases agree with TRBD2. The germline CDR1 and CDR2 sequences are SGHRS and YFSETQ. The length of the CDR3 is 13 residues. V gave up 0 bases and J gave up 8 bases; unmatched junction bases: 2.

The J gene is TRBJ1-1, the V gene TRBV11-2, with 9 bases fitting TRBD1. J lost 3 bases, V lost 5 bases, and 10 bases had no gene match. The germline V gene has CDR1 SGHAT and CDR2 FQNNGV. This CDR3 region has 16 residues. CDR3 nucleotides: TGTGCCAGCAGCCCCACCACAGGGGGCATCGACACTGAAGCTTTCTTT. It yields the protein CASSPTTGGIDTEAFF. Looking up the rest from reference TRBV11-2 and TRBJ1-1 gives the full variable domain: EAGVAQSPRYKIIEKRQSVAFWCNPISGHATLYWYQQILGQGPKLLIQFQNNGVVDDSQLPKDRFSAERLKGVDSTLKIQPAKLEDSAVYLCASSPTTGGIDTEAFFGQGTRLTVV.

The chain has TRBV19 and TRBJ1-4, with 7 bases identical to TRBD1. The CDR3 loop spans 15 amino acids. After removal of 5 bases from V and 7 bases from J, the junction contained 10 bases not matched to a gene. Looked up from germline, CDR1 is LNHDA and CDR2 is SQIVND (reference sequence). DNA of the CDR3: TGTGCCAGTAGTCCCGACAGGGTCCAAAGTGAAAAACTGTTTTTT. This codes for CASSPDRVQSEKLFF.

Written as DNA, the CDR3 is TGTGCCAGCAGCCCACCCGGACAGGGGATGGGCGAGCAGTACTTC. Translating it yields CASSPPGQGMGEQYF. The V call is TRBV13, the J call TRBJ2-7; 9 bases agree with TRBD1. The V gene's germline CDR1 is PRHDT and CDR2 FYEKMQ (reference sequence). J lost 6 bases, V lost 5 bases, and 11 bases had no gene match. CDR3 length equals 15 residues. Using reference TRBV13 and TRBJ2-7 for the parts outside the CDR3, the full variable domain is AAGVIQSPRHLIKEKRETATLKCYPIPRHDTVYWYQQGPGQDPQFLISFYEKMQSDKGSIPDRFSAQQFSDYHSELNMSSLELGDSALYFCASSPPGQGMGEQYFGPGTRLTVT.